These T cell receptor beta chains were read from a single sample in a study of shared clonotypes between healthy human individuals. Data came from immunoSEQ multiplex PCR; TCRdb stores just in-frame clones and leaves some out. In the table there are 2 million to 2.5 million clones, 85% to 95% of which are singletons. Sequencing was carried out using naive CD4+ T cells from PBMCs. These receptors were collected from a man aged 18 to 29 in good health. Some clones in this sample may be carry-over from other donors' samples. CDR3s include the opening cysteine and the closing phenylalanine or tryptophan. The D gene is left open where the match is weak. Expanded clones get a size class; other rows say once, few or many, or leave the size out.

clone_size	d_call	j_call	v_call	cdr3_aa	cdr3_nt
.	.	TRBJ2-3	TRBV30	CAWTSGTDTQYF	TGTGCCTGGACTAGCGGCACAGATACGCAGTATTTT
.	.	TRBJ1-2	TRBV5-1	CASSFEPSSGYTF	TGCGCCAGCAGCTTTGAACCCTCTAGCGGCTACACCTTC
once	.	TRBJ1-1	TRBV27	CASSPGGGWNTEAFF	TGTGCCAGCAGCCCCGGCGGGGGATGGAACACTGAAGCTTTCTTT
.	.	TRBJ2-7	TRBV7-9	CASSFLTYGTTSYEQYF	TGTGCCAGCAGCTTCTTAACCTACGGGACAACCTCCTACGAGCAGTACTTC
.	.	TRBJ1-2	TRBV30	CASPPSGHPNYGYTF	TGTGCCTCACCCCCCTCAGGACATCCTAACTATGGCTACACCTTC
.	.	TRBJ2-7	TRBV20-1	CSARDQGKKYF	TGCAGTGCTAGAGATCAGGGAAAGAAGTACTTC
.	.	TRBJ2-3	TRBV5-1	CASSLKASSPDTQYF	TGCGCCAGCAGCTTGAAGGCGTCCTCCCCAGATACGCAGTATTTT
.	.	TRBJ1-5	TRBV5-4	CASSLATELKFGQPQHF	TGTGCCAGCAGCTTGGCCACCGAGCTCAAGTTCGGTCAGCCCCAGCATTTT
few	TRBD1	TRBJ1-1	TRBV4-1	CASSQDRRQGEAFF	TGCGCCAGCAGCCAAGATCGTCGACAGGGCGAGGCTTTCTTT
.	.	TRBJ2-1	TRBV9	CASSVALSGEQFF	TGTGCCAGCAGCGTAGCACTAAGCGGCGAGCAGTTCTTC
.	.	TRBJ2-3	TRBV6-1	CASSEKGPRHTQYF	TGTGCCAGCAGTGAGAAGGGGCCCCGCCATACGCAGTATTTT
.	.	TRBJ2-5	TRBV5-1	CASSLQGREETQYF	TGCGCCAGCAGCCTACAGGGAAGGGAGGAGACCCAGTACTTC
.	TRBD1	TRBJ2-2	TRBV5-1	CASRSQGDRELFF	TGCGCCAGCAGATCGCAGGGGGATCGGGAGCTGTTTTTT
.	.	TRBJ1-4	TRBV10-3	CAISESDRPNEKLFF	TGTGCCATCAGTGAGTCAGACAGACCTAATGAAAAACTGTTTTTT
.	.	TRBJ2-1	TRBV6-5	CASSLRDSRRYEQFF	TGTGCCAGCAGTCTACGGGACTCACGCCGGTATGAGCAGTTCTTC
.	TRBD2	TRBJ2-3	TRBV5-1	CASSLSEAGVVDTQYF	TGCGCCAGCAGCTTGTCAGAAGCGGGAGTAGTAGATACGCAGTATTTT
.	.	TRBJ2-3	TRBV5-1	CASSSSGAGTDTQYF	TGCGCCAGCAGCTCCTCAGGGGCTGGCACAGATACGCAGTATTTT
.	TRBD2	TRBJ2-1	TRBV2	CASRGLAVFDEQFF	TGTGCCAGCAGGGGACTAGCCGTGTTCGATGAGCAGTTCTTC
.	.	TRBJ2-5	TRBV7-9	CASSQRLLWETQYF	TGTGCCAGCAGCCAGCGTTTGTTGTGGGAGACCCAGTACTTC
.	TRBD1	TRBJ2-3	TRBV7-9	CASSSKYRDRDTDTQYF	TGTGCCAGCAGCTCCAAATACCGGGACAGGGATACAGATACGCAGTATTTT
.	.	TRBJ2-1	TRBV19	CASSILIGEGHEQFF	TGTGCCAGTAGTATCCTAATCGGTGAGGGTCACGAGCAGTTCTTC
.	.	TRBJ1-5	TRBV4-3	CASSQDRMGVGQPQHF	TGCGCCAGCAGCCAAGATCGGATGGGGGTCGGTCAGCCCCAGCATTTT
few	TRBD1	TRBJ1-1	TRBV6-4	CASKGQMNTEAFF	TGTGCCAGCAAGGGACAGATGAACACTGAAGCTTTCTTT
.	TRBD2	TRBJ2-3	TRBV15	CATSILGTTSPDTQYF	TGTGCCACCAGCATCCTAGGGACTACTTCACCAGATACGCAGTATTTT
once	.	TRBJ2-6	TRBV4-3	CASSQGDVVAGANVLTF	TGCGCCAGCAGCCAAGGCGATGTGGTGGCTGGGGCCAACGTCCTGACTTTC
once	.	TRBJ1-6	TRBV28	CASRFRTTGDSPLHF	TGTGCCAGCAGGTTCAGGACTACAGGTGATTCACCCCTCCACTTT
.	.	TRBJ1-3	TRBV6-1	CASSRIGDTGNTIYF	TGTGCCAGCAGTCGAATCGGGGATACTGGAAACACCATATATTTT
.	.	TRBJ2-1	TRBV27	CASSLGRATEQFF	TGTGCCAGCAGTTTGGGCCGAGCGACGGAGCAGTTCTTC
.	.	TRBJ2-3	TRBV4-2	CASSQDPGEDTQYF	TGTGCCAGCAGCCAAGATCCGGGTGAGGATACGCAGTATTTT
few	TRBD1	TRBJ1-1	TRBV4-2	CASSLTGVTEAFF	TGTGCCAGCAGCTTGACAGGGGTGACTGAAGCTTTCTTT
.	.	TRBJ2-2	TRBV15	CATSSVNTGELFF	TGTGCCACCAGCAGTGTCAACACCGGGGAGCTGTTTTTT
few	.	TRBJ1-4	TRBV30	CAWSETGRYEKLFF	TGTGCCTGGAGTGAAACCGGGAGATATGAAAAACTGTTTTTT
.	TRBD2	TRBJ2-3	TRBV5-1	CASSLSGRLAQLWDTQYF	TGCGCCAGCAGCTTGTCAGGGCGACTAGCCCAACTGTGGGATACGCAGTATTTT
.	TRBD2	TRBJ2-5	TRBV5-1	CASSDPSGQETQYF	TGCGCCAGCAGCGACCCTAGCGGACAAGAGACCCAGTACTTC
.	.	TRBJ2-3	TRBV11-2	CASSLVASMGPPDTQYF	TGTGCCAGCAGCTTAGTAGCTAGTATGGGTCCCCCAGATACGCAGTATTTT
.	TRBD1	TRBJ2-3	TRBV25-1	CASSGLLGQGASDTQYF	TGTGCCAGCAGTGGCCTACTGGGGCAGGGGGCGTCAGATACGCAGTATTTT
.	.	TRBJ1-2	TRBV28	CASSLNRPGRDGYTF	TGTGCCAGCAGCCTCAACCGGCCAGGTCGGGATGGCTACACCTTC
.	TRBD2	TRBJ2-3	TRBV13	CASSLFGLAGGATDTQYF	TGTGCCAGCAGCTTATTTGGGCTAGCGGGAGGCGCCACAGATACGCAGTATTTT
.	TRBD2	TRBJ2-5	TRBV9	CASSVGPSGRGQETQYF	TGTGCCAGCAGCGTAGGGCCTAGCGGGAGGGGCCAAGAGACCCAGTACTTC
.	.	TRBJ2-7	TRBV30	CAWSVRGLRAEQYF	TGTGCCTGGAGTGTACGCGGCCTACGGGCCGAGCAGTACTTC
once	.	TRBJ1-5	TRBV2	CASSLMTPGNQPQHF	TGTGCCAGCAGCCTAATGACGCCGGGCAATCAGCCCCAGCATTTT
.	TRBD1	TRBJ1-3	TRBV28	CASRQGGWDGNTIYF	TGTGCCAGCAGACAGGGGGGTTGGGATGGAAACACCATATATTTT
.	TRBD2	TRBJ2-2	TRBV5-4	CASSSGTSINGELFF	TGTGCCAGCAGTTCCGGGACTAGCATCAACGGGGAGCTGTTTTTT
.	.	TRBJ2-5	TRBV7-3	CASSTYIQETQYF	TGTGCCAGCAGCACATACATCCAAGAGACCCAGTACTTC
.	TRBD1	TRBJ2-2	TRBV7-3	CASSLTGTGNTGELFF	TGTGCCAGCAGCTTAACAGGGACAGGGAACACCGGGGAGCTGTTTTTT